The clone carrying this TCR beta chain was counted at least ten times. Its antigen is undetermined. These data are taken from a study of early T cells in non-severe SARS-CoV-2 infection. The wider study: Sequencing targeted bulk RNA from unsorted whole blood, leaving chains unpaired.

Each single cDNA molecule received a unique molecular identifier. TCRdb itself ran the 5' RACE reads through MiXCR, one entry per CDR3 protein. This sample yields more than 35,000 distinct CDR3 sequences, of which approximately 6.1% are seen a single time; roughly 4.4% belongs to the top ten. There are 15 residues in the CDR3. V dropped 6 bases and J dropped 2; count of bases not matched to a gene: 7. The V gene's germline CDR1 is DFQATT and CDR2 SNEGSKA (reference sequence). General study points: VDJdb matches were skewed toward anti-spike CD8 T cell responses.

This receptor was identified in an adult who was a healthcare worker with PCR-confirmed SARS-CoV-2 infection or an uninfected control (not recorded which). Sample: whole blood. The chain couples TRBV20-1 to TRBJ2-3, with 11 bases identical to TRBD1. The CDR3 coding sequence is TGCAGTGCCCTGACGGGACAGGGGGTCACAGATACGCAGTATTTT. As protein: CSALTGQGVTDTQYF.